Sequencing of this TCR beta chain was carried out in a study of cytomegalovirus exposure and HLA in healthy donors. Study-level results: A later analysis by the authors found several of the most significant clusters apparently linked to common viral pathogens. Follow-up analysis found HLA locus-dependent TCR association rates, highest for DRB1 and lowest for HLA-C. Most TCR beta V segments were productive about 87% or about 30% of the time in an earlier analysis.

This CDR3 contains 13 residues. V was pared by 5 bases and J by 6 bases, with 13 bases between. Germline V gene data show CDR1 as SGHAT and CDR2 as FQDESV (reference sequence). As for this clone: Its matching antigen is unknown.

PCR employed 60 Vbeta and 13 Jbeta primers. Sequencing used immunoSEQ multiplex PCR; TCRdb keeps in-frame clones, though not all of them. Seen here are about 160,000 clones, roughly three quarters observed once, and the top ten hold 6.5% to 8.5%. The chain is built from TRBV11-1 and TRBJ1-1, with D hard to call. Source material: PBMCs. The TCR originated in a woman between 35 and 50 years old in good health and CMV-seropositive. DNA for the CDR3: TGTGCCAGCAGCACCACCCTCGGTGCTGAAGCTTTCTTT. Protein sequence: CASSTTLGAEAFF.